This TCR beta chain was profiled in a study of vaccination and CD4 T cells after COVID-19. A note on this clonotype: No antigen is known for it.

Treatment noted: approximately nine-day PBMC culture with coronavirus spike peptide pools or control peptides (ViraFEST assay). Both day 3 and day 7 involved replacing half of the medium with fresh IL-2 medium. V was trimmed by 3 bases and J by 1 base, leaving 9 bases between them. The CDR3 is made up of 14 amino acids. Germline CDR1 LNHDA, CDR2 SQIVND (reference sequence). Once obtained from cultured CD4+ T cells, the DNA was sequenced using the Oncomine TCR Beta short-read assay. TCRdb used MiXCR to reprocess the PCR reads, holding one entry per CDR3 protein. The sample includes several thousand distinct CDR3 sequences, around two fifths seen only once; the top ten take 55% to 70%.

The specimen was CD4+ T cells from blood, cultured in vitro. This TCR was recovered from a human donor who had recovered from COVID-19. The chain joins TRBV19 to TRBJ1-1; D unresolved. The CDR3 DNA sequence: TGTGCCAGTAGTATCCCCTGGAGGAACACTGAAGCTTTCTTT. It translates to CASSIPWRNTEAFF. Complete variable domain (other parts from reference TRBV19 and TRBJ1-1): DGGITQSPKYLFRKEGQNVTLSCEQNLNHDAMYWYRQDPGQGLRLIYYSQIVNDFQKGDIAEGYSVSREKKESFPLTVTSAQKNPTAFYLCASSIPWRNTEAFFGQGTRLTVV.